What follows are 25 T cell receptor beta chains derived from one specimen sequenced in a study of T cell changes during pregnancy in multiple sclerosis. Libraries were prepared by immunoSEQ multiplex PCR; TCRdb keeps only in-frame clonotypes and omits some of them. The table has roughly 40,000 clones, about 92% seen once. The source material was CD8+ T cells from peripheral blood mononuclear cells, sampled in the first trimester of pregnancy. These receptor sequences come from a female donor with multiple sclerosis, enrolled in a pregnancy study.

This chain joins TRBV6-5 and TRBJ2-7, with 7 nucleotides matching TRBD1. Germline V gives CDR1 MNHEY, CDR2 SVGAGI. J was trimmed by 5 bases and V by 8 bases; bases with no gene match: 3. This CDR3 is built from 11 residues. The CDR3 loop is CASGDSHEQYF. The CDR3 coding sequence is TGTGCCAGCGGGGACAGCCACGAGCAGTACTTC.

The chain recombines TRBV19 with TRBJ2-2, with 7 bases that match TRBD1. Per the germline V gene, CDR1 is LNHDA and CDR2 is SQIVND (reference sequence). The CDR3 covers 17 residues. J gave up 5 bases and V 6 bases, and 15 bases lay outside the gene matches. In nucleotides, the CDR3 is TGTGCCAGTAGCCGACAGACAGGGCCCAGTGGGACCGGGGAGCTGTTTTTT. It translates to CASSRQTGPSGTGELFF.

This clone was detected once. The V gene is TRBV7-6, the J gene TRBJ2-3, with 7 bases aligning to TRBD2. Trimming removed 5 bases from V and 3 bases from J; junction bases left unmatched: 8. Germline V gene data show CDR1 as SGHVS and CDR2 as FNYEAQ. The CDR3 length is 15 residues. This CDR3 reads CASSKSGARTDTQYF. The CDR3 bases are TGTGCCAGCAGCAAGAGCGGGGCTCGTACAGATACGCAGTATTTT.

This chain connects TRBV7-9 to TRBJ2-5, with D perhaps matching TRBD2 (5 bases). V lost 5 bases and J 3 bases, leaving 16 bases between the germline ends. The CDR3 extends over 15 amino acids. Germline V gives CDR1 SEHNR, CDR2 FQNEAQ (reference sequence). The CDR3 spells CASSPYKTKKETQYF. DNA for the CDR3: TGTGCCAGCAGCCCGTATAAGACTAAAAAAGAGACCCAGTACTTC.

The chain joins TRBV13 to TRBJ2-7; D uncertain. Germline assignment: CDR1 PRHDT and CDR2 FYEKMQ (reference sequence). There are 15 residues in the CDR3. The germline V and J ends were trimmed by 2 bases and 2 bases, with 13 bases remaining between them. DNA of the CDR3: TGTGCCAGCAGCTTACGGTATTGGGCCCCCTACGAGCAGTACTTC. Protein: CASSLRYWAPYEQYF.

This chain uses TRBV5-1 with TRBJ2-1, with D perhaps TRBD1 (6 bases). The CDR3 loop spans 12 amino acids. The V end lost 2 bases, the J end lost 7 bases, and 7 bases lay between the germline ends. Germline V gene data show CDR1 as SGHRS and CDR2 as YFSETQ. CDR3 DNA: TGCGCCAGCAGCTTAACAGGGAATGAGCAGTTCTTC. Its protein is CASSLTGNEQFF.

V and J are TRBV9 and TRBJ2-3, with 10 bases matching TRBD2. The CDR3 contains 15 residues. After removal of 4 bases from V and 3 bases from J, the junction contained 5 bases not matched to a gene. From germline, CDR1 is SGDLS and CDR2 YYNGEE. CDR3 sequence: CASSPGTSVTDTQYF. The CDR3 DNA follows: TGTGCCAGCAGCCCCGGGACTAGCGTGACAGATACGCAGTATTTT.

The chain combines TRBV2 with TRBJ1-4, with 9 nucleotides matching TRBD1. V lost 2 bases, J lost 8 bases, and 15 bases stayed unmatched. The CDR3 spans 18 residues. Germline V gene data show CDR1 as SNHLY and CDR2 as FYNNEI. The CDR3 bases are TGTGCCAGCAGTGAACGTCGAGGTGGGGGACAGGGATGGGAAAAACTGTTTTTT. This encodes CASSERRGGGQGWEKLFF.

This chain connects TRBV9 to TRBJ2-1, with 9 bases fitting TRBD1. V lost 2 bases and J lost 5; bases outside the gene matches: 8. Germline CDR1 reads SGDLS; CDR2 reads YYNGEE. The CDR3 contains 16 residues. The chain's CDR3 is CASSVSGQGIHNEQFF. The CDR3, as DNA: TGTGCCAGCAGCGTTTCTGGACAGGGGATACACAATGAGCAGTTCTTC.

The CDR3 coding sequence is TGTGCCAGCAGCTTCGGGGATAGGGCGTTAATGAACACTGAAGCTTTCTTT. Translated: CASSFGDRALMNTEAFF. The rearrangement links TRBV7-2 to TRBJ1-1; D call uncertain. The V end was cut by 3 bases, the J end by 0 bases, with 17 bases between. CDR1 is SGHTA and CDR2 is FQGNSA in the germline V gene. This CDR3 has 17 residues.

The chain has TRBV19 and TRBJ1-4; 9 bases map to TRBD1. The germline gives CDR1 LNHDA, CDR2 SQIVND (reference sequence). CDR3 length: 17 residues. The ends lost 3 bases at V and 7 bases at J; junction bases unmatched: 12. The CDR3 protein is CASSIEEVDRGSEKLFF. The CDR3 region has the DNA TGTGCCAGTAGTATTGAAGAAGTGGACAGGGGAAGTGAAAAACTGTTTTTT.

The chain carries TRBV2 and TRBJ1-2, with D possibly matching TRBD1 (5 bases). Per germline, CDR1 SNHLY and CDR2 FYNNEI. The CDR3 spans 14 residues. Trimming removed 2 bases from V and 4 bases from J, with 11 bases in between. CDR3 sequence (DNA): TGTGCCAGCAGTGAACTACAGGTATCCTATGGCTACACCTTC. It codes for CASSELQVSYGYTF.

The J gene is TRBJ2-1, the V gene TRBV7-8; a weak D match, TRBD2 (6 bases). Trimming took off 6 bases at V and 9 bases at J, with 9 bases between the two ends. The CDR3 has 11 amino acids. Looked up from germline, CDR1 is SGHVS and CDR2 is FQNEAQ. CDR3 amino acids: CASRGGGEQFF. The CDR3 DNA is TGTGCCAGCAGGGGAGGCGGTGAGCAGTTCTTC.

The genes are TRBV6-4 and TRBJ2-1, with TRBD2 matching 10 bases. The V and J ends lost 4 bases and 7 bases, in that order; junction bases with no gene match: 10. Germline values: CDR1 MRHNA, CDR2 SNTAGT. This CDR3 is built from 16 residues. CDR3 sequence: CASSGLIAGGGNEQFF. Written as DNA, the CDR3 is TGTGCCAGCAGTGGCCTTATAGCGGGGGGTGGTAATGAGCAGTTCTTC.

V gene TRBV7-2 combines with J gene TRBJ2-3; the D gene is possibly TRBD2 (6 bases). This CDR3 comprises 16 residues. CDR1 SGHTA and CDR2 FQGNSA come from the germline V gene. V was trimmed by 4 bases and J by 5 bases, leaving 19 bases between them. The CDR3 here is CASSSWDSAAGDTQYF. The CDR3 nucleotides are TGTGCCAGCAGCTCATGGGACTCCGCGGCGGGAGATACGCAGTATTTT.

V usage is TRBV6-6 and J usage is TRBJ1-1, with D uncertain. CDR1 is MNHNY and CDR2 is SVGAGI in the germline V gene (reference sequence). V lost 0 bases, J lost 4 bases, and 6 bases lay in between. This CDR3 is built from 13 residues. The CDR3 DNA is TGTGCCAGCAGTTACTCTACGGGCACTGAAGCTTTCTTT. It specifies CASSYSTGTEAFF.

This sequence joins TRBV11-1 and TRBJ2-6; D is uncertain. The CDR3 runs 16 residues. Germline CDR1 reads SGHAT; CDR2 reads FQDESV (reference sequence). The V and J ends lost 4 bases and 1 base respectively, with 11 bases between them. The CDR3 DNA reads TGTGCCAGCAGCTCAGTCACCGATTCTGGGGCCAACGTCCTGACTTTC. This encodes CASSSVTDSGANVLTF.

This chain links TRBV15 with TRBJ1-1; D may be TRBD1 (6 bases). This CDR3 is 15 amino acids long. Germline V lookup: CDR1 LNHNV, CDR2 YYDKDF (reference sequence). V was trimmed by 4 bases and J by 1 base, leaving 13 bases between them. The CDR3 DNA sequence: TGTGCCACCAGCACCCCTAAGACAGGGAACACTGAAGCTTTCTTT. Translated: CATSTPKTGNTEAFF.

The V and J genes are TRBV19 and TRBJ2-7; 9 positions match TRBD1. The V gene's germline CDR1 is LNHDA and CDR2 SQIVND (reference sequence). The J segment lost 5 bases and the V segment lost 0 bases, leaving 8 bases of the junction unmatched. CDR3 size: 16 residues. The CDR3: CASSIDLGTGWNEQYF. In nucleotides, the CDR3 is TGTGCCAGTAGTATAGATCTAGGGACAGGGTGGAACGAGCAGTACTTC.

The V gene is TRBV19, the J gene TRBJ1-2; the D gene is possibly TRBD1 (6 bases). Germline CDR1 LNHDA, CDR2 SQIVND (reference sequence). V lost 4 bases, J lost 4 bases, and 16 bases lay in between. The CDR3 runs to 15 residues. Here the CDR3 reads CASSTTQTGFYGYTF. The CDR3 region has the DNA TGTGCCAGTAGTACTACACAGACAGGTTTCTATGGCTACACCTTC.

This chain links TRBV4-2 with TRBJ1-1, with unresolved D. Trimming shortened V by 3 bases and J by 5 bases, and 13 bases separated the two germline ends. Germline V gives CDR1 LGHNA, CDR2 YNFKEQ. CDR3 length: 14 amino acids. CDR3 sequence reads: CASSHPAEGTEAFF. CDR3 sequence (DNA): TGTGCCAGCAGCCACCCGGCGGAGGGAACTGAAGCTTTCTTT.

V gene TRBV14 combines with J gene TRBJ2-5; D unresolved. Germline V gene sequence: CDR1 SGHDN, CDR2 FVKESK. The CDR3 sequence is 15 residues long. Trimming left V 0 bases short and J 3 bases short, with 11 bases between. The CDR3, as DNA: TGTGCCAGCAGCCAAGATTGGGCAGGCAAAGAGACCCAGTACTTC. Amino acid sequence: CASSQDWAGKETQYF.

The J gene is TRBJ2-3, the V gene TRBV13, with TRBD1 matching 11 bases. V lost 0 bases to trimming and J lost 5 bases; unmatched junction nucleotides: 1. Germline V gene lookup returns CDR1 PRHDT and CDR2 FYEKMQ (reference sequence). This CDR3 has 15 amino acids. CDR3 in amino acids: CASSLGDRGQDTQYF. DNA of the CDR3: TGTGCCAGCAGCTTAGGGGACAGGGGGCAAGATACGCAGTATTTT.

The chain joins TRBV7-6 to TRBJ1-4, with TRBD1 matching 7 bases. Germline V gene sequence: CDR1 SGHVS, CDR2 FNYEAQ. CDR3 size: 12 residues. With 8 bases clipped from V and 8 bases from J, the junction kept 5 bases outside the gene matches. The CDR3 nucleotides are TGTGCCAGCGGGGGGACAGAGGAAAAACTGTTTTTT. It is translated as CASGGTEEKLFF.

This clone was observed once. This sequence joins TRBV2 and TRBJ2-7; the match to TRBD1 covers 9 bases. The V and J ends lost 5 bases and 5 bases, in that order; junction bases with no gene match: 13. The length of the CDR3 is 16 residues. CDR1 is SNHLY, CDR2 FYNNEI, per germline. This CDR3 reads CASSLPRDRARDEQYF. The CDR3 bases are TGTGCCAGCAGTCTCCCCCGGGACAGGGCCCGGGACGAGCAGTACTTC.